These 21 T cell receptor beta chains came from one sample sequenced in a study of T cell responses to AZD1222 COVID-19 vaccine (dated by TCRdb to the early 2020s). The time point label for this specimen denotes: about 28 days (+/-7) after the second vaccine dose. To prepare the library, the immunoSEQ multiplex PCR assay was applied. Not all clones reach the TCRdb copy of this immuneACCESS table, which keeps in-frame sequences only. Checked studies attribute under half of the gap to unresolved V genes and leave the rest unexplained. This sample holds around 180,000 clones; 85% to 90% were observed only once. The top ten hold about 24% of the sample. This material consisted of peripheral blood, taken 28 days after the second AZD1222 dose. All receptors come from an adult who received the AZD1222 COVID-19 vaccine.

This chain links TRBV12-3 or TRBV12-4 with TRBJ2-1; TRBD2 matches 7 bases. The CDR3 is 13 residues long. V shed 4 bases, J shed 9 bases, and the junction held 6 bases outside the gene matches. Written as DNA, the CDR3 is TGTGCCAGCAGTTACCCGACTAGCAGTGAGCAGTTCTTC. Translating gives CASSYPTSSEQFF.

The sample holds a few counts of this clone. The genes are TRBV4-1 and TRBJ1-3, with D unclear. The CDR3 runs to 17 residues. Trimming removed 0 bases at V and 0 bases at J, with 12 bases between. Germline lookup yields CDR1 MGHRA and CDR2 YSYEKL. As DNA, the CDR3 is TGCGCCAGCAGCCAAGAGGGTGCCACCTTCTCTGGAAACACCATATATTTT. This encodes CASSQEGATFSGNTIYF.

About this clone: Other nucleotide sequences in the sample specify the same CDR3. The gene calls are TRBV28 and TRBJ2-5; D may be TRBD2 (7 bases). CDR3 length: 15 amino acids. Germline loops: CDR1 MDHEN, CDR2 SYDVKM. The V gene lost 5 bases and the J gene lost 5 bases, with 18 bases spanning the gap. The CDR3 DNA reads as TGTGCCAGCAGTCGAGGGGGGAGGGGAAGGGAGACCCAGTACTTC. This codes for CASSRGGRGRETQYF.

Written as DNA, the CDR3 is TGTGCCAGCAGTTCTGGCGATACGCAGTATTTT. It specifies CASSSGDTQYF. The chain carries TRBV6-6 and TRBJ2-3; D is unclear. Germline CDR1 and CDR2: MNHNY and SVGAGI (reference sequence). V lost 4 bases, J lost 6 bases, and 5 bases lay in between. The CDR3 sequence is 11 residues long.

V gene TRBV6-5 combines with J gene TRBJ1-1; no firm D call. Germline CDR1 reads MNHEY; CDR2 reads SVGAGI. V shed 5 bases and J shed 6 bases, with 16 bases lying between them. The CDR3 runs 14 residues. CDR3 loop: CASSPRTSHAEAFF. Here the CDR3 DNA reads TGTGCCAGCAGTCCCCGGACGTCTCACGCTGAAGCTTTCTTT.

Written as DNA, the CDR3 is TGTGCCAGTTCAGGGACCTTGAGGGAAAAACTGTTTTTT. Residues: CASSGTLREKLFF. This sequence joins TRBV12-3 or TRBV12-4 and TRBJ1-4, with D tentatively TRBD1 (5 bases). The CDR3 spans 13 residues. V dropped 9 bases and J dropped 8 bases, with 16 bases sitting between them.

Points on this clone: The same CDR3 arises from other DNA sequences in this sample as well. V usage is TRBV24-1 and J usage is TRBJ2-1, with 10 positions matching TRBD2. Unmatched junction bases numbered 15, after V lost 10 bases and J lost 7 bases. CDR1 and CDR2 (germline): KGHDR, SFDVKD. CDR3 length: 16 residues. The CDR3 DNA reads TGTGCCACATCCAGGGAGCGGGAGGGAGGTCGGAATGAGCAGTTCTTC. It specifies CATSREREGGRNEQFF.

The chain recombines TRBV28 with TRBJ1-6; D remains ambiguous. V was pared by 7 bases and J by 2 bases, with 21 bases between. The CDR3 totals 18 residues. Germline V gene data show CDR1 as MDHEN and CDR2 as SYDVKM. This chain's CDR3 is CASTRGGQPGAYNSPLHF. In DNA form, the CDR3 reads TGTGCCAGCACTCGAGGTGGGCAGCCTGGGGCCTATAATTCACCCCTCCACTTT.

This chain joins TRBV4-2 and TRBJ2-1; TRBD2 aligns across 10 bases. CDR1 and CDR2 from the germline V gene are LGHNA and YNFKEQ. Unmatched junction bases numbered 9, after V lost 0 bases and J lost 7 bases. The CDR3 runs 17 residues. The CDR3 DNA follows: TGTGCCAGCAGCCAAGAGTCTAGCGGGAGTATTAGTAATGAGCAGTTCTTC. Translated, it gives CASSQESSGSISNEQFF.

The chain links TRBV7-9 to TRBJ2-3; D gene uncertain. Germline loops: CDR1 SEHNR, CDR2 FQNEAQ (reference sequence). Trimming removed 1 base from V and 2 bases from J, with 1 base in between. The CDR3 has 12 residues. In DNA form, the CDR3 reads TGTGCCAGCAGCTTAGACACAGATACGCAGTATTTT. Amino acids: CASSLDTDTQYF.

V usage is TRBV5-6 and J usage is TRBJ1-2; 9 bases fit TRBD1. Per germline, CDR1 SGHDT and CDR2 YYEEEE. Losses at the gene ends were 5 bases for V and 4 bases for J; bases not matched to a gene: 6. This CDR3 spans 14 amino acids. Here the CDR3 reads CASRLQGAVYGYTF. CDR3 nucleotide sequence: TGTGCCAGCAGGCTACAGGGGGCGGTCTATGGCTACACCTTC.

The V gene is TRBV6-5, the J gene TRBJ2-3; D unclear. CDR1 and CDR2 from the germline V gene are MNHEY and SVGAGI. V lost 8 bases and J 1 base, leaving 4 bases between the germline ends. CDR3 length: 11 amino acids. The CDR3 DNA reads TGTGCCAGCCAAGGCACAGATACGCAGTATTTT. This gives the protein CASQGTDTQYF.

In DNA, the CDR3 is TGTGCCAGCAGCGTTGCGGGAGGAGTTTACGAGCAGTACTTC. This translates into CASSVAGGVYEQYF. V usage is TRBV9 and J usage is TRBJ2-7; the match to TRBD2 covers 8 bases. Germline lookup yields CDR1 SGDLS and CDR2 YYNGEE. Trimming cost V 2 bases and J 4 bases; bases outside gene matches: 5. This CDR3 region has 14 residues.

The CDR3 nucleotides are TGTGCCAGCAGTGAAGGGATCATGAACACTGAAGCTTTCTTT. Its translation: CASSEGIMNTEAFF. The chain is built from TRBV2 and TRBJ1-1; no firm D call. With 1 base removed from V and 0 bases from J, the gap between germline ends came to 6 bases. This CDR3 contains 14 residues. Germline V lookup: CDR1 SNHLY, CDR2 FYNNEI.

The chain couples TRBV7-8 to TRBJ2-5; tentative D call: TRBD1 (6 bases). Trimming removed 0 bases from V and 5 bases from J, with 16 bases in between. The CDR3 has 16 residues. Germline loops: CDR1 SGHVS, CDR2 FQNEAQ. CDR3 in DNA: TGTGCCAGCAGCTTAGCGGGACAACGGAGCCTTGAGACCCAGTACTTC. It translates to CASSLAGQRSLETQYF.

The chain is built from TRBV5-1 and TRBJ2-1, with a weak D call TRBD1 (8 bases). Trimming shortened V by 0 bases and J by 0 bases, and 13 bases separated the two germline ends. The germline gives CDR1 SGHRS, CDR2 YFSETQ. This CDR3 comprises 17 residues. CDR3 nucleotides: TGCGCCAGCAGCTTGGCCGGGGGGACAGGCTCCTACAATGAGCAGTTCTTC. This codes for CASSLAGGTGSYNEQFF.

The rearrangement joins TRBV11-2 to TRBJ1-5; no clear D gene. V was cut by 5 bases and J by 4 bases, with 15 bases left in between. Germline V gene sequence: CDR1 SGHAT, CDR2 FQNNGV. The CDR3 is 15 amino acids. The CDR3 protein is CASSPRGRPNQPQHF. The CDR3 DNA sequence: TGTGCCAGCAGCCCACGCGGGCGGCCTAATCAGCCCCAGCATTTT.

The genes are TRBV24-1 and TRBJ2-7, with TRBD1 matching 9 bases. V gave up 3 bases and J gave up 0 bases; unmatched junction bases: 5. The CDR3 covers 16 residues. Germline V gene lookup returns CDR1 KGHDR and CDR2 SFDVKD. For the CDR3, the DNA is TGTGCCACCAGTGATCCTCCGGGACAGGGCTCCTACGAGCAGTACTTC. This codes for CATSDPPGQGSYEQYF.

V gene TRBV2 combines with J gene TRBJ1-2, with D hard to call. Germline V gene lookup returns CDR1 SNHLY and CDR2 FYNNEI. Trimming took 6 bases from V and 0 from J, leaving 14 bases between them. The CDR3 consists of 15 residues. Here the CDR3 reads CASSRHQEPNYGYTF. The CDR3 DNA follows: TGTGCCAGCAGCCGCCACCAGGAACCTAACTATGGCTACACCTTC.

J is TRBJ2-1 and V is TRBV10-3, with 14 bases aligning to TRBD2. CDR3 size: 14 residues. Germline V gives CDR1 ENHRY, CDR2 SYGVKD. V was pared by 9 bases and J by 9 bases, with 7 bases of the junction left unmatched. The CDR3 nucleotides read TGTGCCATAGGGACTAGCGGGAGTAGAGGTGAGCAGTTCTTC. This encodes CAIGTSGSRGEQFF.

The V and J genes are TRBV4-3 and TRBJ2-7; D is uncertain. V lost 2 bases and J lost 0, with 11 bases in between. Germline CDR1 reads LGHNA; CDR2 reads YSLEER. This CDR3 has 15 amino acids. The CDR3 spells CASSQHGRSSYEQYF. The CDR3 DNA follows: TGCGCCAGCAGCCAACACGGACGGAGCTCCTACGAGCAGTACTTC.